These 31 T cell receptor beta chains share one sample of origin, sequenced in a study of CD8 T cells in Susac syndrome. cDNA came from about 0.5 to 1 ug RNA primed by random hexamers. TCRdb re-analysed the immunoSEQ multiplex PCR reads in MiXCR, keeping a single row per CDR3 protein. The profile covers over 100,000 distinct CDR3 sequences, with around 94% appearing a single time and around 0.28% taken by the ten largest. Sequencing was performed on CD8+ T cells from PBMCs. The receptors stem from a human donor with Susac syndrome.

This clonotype appeared a single time. The rearrangement uses TRBV29-1 and TRBJ1-2, with D tentatively TRBD1 (5 bases). Deletions cut 6 bases from V and 8 bases from J, with 22 bases between. The CDR3 consists of 14 residues. Germline lookup yields CDR1 SQVTM and CDR2 ANQGSEA. For the CDR3, the DNA is TGCAGCGTCGTCCCCCAGGGAGCTCCAGGGGGCTACACCTTC. It specifies CSVVPQGAPGGYTF.

This chain links TRBV3-1 with TRBJ2-3, with D possibly being TRBD1 or TRBD2 (5 bases each). Germline V CDR1 and CDR2: LGHDT, YNNKEL (reference sequence). The CDR3 runs 16 residues. V lost 3 bases and J 1 base, leaving 14 bases between the germline ends. CDR3 in amino acids: CASSHFREWGTDTQYF. The CDR3 bases are TGTGCCAGCAGCCATTTCAGGGAGTGGGGCACAGATACGCAGTATTTT.

In DNA form, the CDR3 reads TGTGCCAGCAGCTTACCCGGGGACCGTCAAGAGACCCAGTACTTC. Its protein product is CASSLPGDRQETQYF. V usage is TRBV7-9 and J usage is TRBJ2-5; the D gene could be TRBD1 or TRBD2 (5 bases each). This CDR3 contains 15 residues. V lost 2 bases to trimming and J lost 2 bases, with 12 bases between them. The germline V gene encodes CDR1 SEHNR and CDR2 FQNEAQ (reference sequence).

V usage is TRBV9 and J usage is TRBJ1-1; no definite D call. CDR3 length: 14 amino acids. The germline gives CDR1 SGDLS, CDR2 YYNGEE. With 0 bases removed from V and 1 base from J, the gap between germline ends came to 7 bases. Here the CDR3 reads CASSVAPQNTEAFF. The CDR3 DNA reads as TGTGCCAGCAGCGTAGCGCCACAGAACACTGAAGCTTTCTTT.

This sequence joins TRBV25-1 and TRBJ1-2; D is uncertain. The CDR3 is made up of 13 amino acids. The germline V gene has CDR1 MGHDK and CDR2 SYGVNS. With 2 bases removed from V and 4 bases from J, the gap between germline ends came to 8 bases. The CDR3 loop is CASSEGGPYGYTF. CDR3 bases: TGTGCCAGCAGTGAAGGCGGCCCCTATGGCTACACCTTC.

The chain has TRBV4-3 and TRBJ2-5, with D perhaps being TRBD1 or TRBD2 (5 bases each). The CDR3 length is 15 residues. The V end was cut by 2 bases, the J end by 0 bases, with 10 bases between. Germline loops: CDR1 LGHNA, CDR2 YSLEER. The CDR3 here is CASSQSEGYQETQYF. In nucleotides, the CDR3 is TGCGCCAGCAGCCAATCTGAGGGGTACCAAGAGACCCAGTACTTC.

The chain couples TRBV7-2 to TRBJ2-3, with unresolved D. V was pared by 1 base and J by 2 bases, with 7 bases between. Germline V gene data show CDR1 as SGHTA and CDR2 as FQGNSA. This CDR3 contains 14 residues. CDR3 nucleotide sequence: TGTGCCAGCAGCTTAGTTTTCAACACAGATACGCAGTATTTT. This codes for CASSLVFNTDTQYF.

The chain combines TRBV16 with TRBJ1-6; the match to TRBD1 covers 8 bases. V shed 0 bases, J shed 4 bases, and the junction held 2 bases outside the gene matches. CDR3 length equals 16 residues. The V gene's germline CDR1 is KGHSY and CDR2 FQNENV. CDR3 nucleotide sequence: TGTGCCAGCAGCCAATCGACAGGGGCTTATAATTCACCCCTCCACTTT. The encoded protein is CASSQSTGAYNSPLHF.

The chain recombines TRBV6-1 with TRBJ1-1, with 7 bases that match TRBD1. The trim removed 6 bases at V and 4 bases at J, leaving 14 bases unmatched. There are 16 residues in the CDR3. Germline CDR1 is MNHNS and CDR2 is SASEGT. The CDR3 DNA reads TGTGCCAGCAGCCCGTCGACAGGGATGTGGGGCACTGAAGCTTTCTTT. Translating gives CASSPSTGMWGTEAFF.

The genes are TRBV29-1 and TRBJ1-2; D uncertain. Deletions cut 4 bases from V and 3 bases from J, with 9 bases between. CDR1 is SQVTM, CDR2 ANQGSEA, per germline. This CDR3 has 12 residues. CDR3 region: CSVADGYYGYTF. In DNA form, the CDR3 reads TGCAGCGTTGCCGACGGATACTATGGCTACACCTTC.

The genes are TRBV7-2 and TRBJ2-4; TRBD2 is a possible D gene (5 bases). Deletions cut 2 bases from V and 12 bases from J, with 14 bases between. This CDR3 spans 13 amino acids. The germline CDR1 and CDR2 sequences are SGHTA and FQGNSA. CDR3 sequence (DNA): TGTGCCAGCAGCTTAATCGGGATTTCCGATCAGTACTTC. Protein sequence: CASSLIGISDQYF.

V is TRBV2 and J is TRBJ1-5; D may be TRBD1 (6 bases). Trimming stripped 3 bases from V and 1 base from J, with 10 bases between. This CDR3 is 15 amino acids long. Germline loops: CDR1 SNHLY, CDR2 FYNNEI. CDR3 DNA: TGTGCCAGCAGTGAGCCAGGGGAGAGCAATCAGCCCCAGCATTTT. Translating gives CASSEPGESNQPQHF.

The chain links TRBV4-1 to TRBJ2-7, with D possibly TRBD1 on 6 matching bases. Germline V gives CDR1 MGHRA, CDR2 YSYEKL. The length of the CDR3 is 14 residues. V lost 1 base and J lost 2, with 9 bases in between. CDR3 protein: CASSQGQEAYEQYF. CDR3 sequence (DNA): TGCGCCAGCAGCCAAGGACAGGAGGCCTACGAGCAGTACTTC.

J is TRBJ1-2 and V is TRBV12-3 or TRBV12-4, with 7 bases fitting TRBD1. The CDR3 loop spans 15 amino acids. The ends lost 6 bases at V and 7 bases at J; junction bases unmatched: 14. CDR3 sequence reads: CASSHGQDPVGGYTF. For the CDR3, the DNA is TGTGCCAGCAGCCACGGACAGGACCCCGTAGGTGGCTACACCTTC.

DNA of the CDR3: TGCAGCGTTGACGGGGCAGTAGATTCGGATGAGCAGTTCTTC. Its translation is CSVDGAVDSDEQFF. The rearrangement joins TRBV29-1 to TRBJ2-1; perhaps D is TRBD1 or TRBD2 (5 bases each). This CDR3 is 14 amino acids long. V lost 3 bases and J lost 8, with 17 bases in between. Germline CDR1 SQVTM, CDR2 ANQGSEA.

The chain has TRBV24-1 and TRBJ2-2; D is uncertain. The germline V gene encodes CDR1 KGHDR and CDR2 SFDVKD. The CDR3 runs 14 residues. Trimming left V 3 bases short and J 6 bases short, with 10 bases between. The CDR3 protein is CATSDILLPGELFF. CDR3 in DNA: TGTGCCACCAGTGATATACTACTACCCGGGGAGCTGTTTTTT.

The V gene is TRBV7-9, the J gene TRBJ2-3; 8 nucleotides agree with TRBD1. Germline V gene lookup returns CDR1 SEHNR and CDR2 FQNEAQ (reference sequence). V lost 7 bases and J lost 0; bases outside the gene matches: 9. The CDR3 runs to 16 residues. Here the CDR3 reads CASMTLGQGSTDTQYF. DNA for the CDR3: TGTGCCAGCATGACCCTAGGACAGGGAAGCACAGATACGCAGTATTTT.

This sequence joins TRBV3-1 and TRBJ2-5, with TRBD1 identical over 8 bases. The germline CDR1 and CDR2 sequences are LGHDT and YNNKEL (reference sequence). The V segment lost 8 bases and the J segment 5 bases; nucleotides outside the gene matches: 13. The CDR3 runs to 15 residues. The CDR3 DNA is TGTGCCAGCCATAGGACAGGGAGGAGTGGGGAGACCCAGTACTTC. Translating gives CASHRTGRSGETQYF.

The V and J genes are TRBV7-9 and TRBJ1-1; D uncertain. This CDR3 comprises 10 residues. Germline values: CDR1 SEHNR, CDR2 FQNEAQ (reference sequence). The V end was cut by 6 bases, the J end by 5 bases, with 4 bases between. The CDR3 nucleotides are TGTGCCAGCAGGGGTACTGAAGCTTTCTTT. Its protein is CASRGTEAFF.

The chain uses TRBV7-9 and TRBJ2-7, with no clear D. The length of the CDR3 is 14 residues. V was clipped by 1 base and J by 4 bases, with 11 bases between them. Per germline, CDR1 SEHNR and CDR2 FQNEAQ (reference sequence). This CDR3 is CASSLEVSRYEQYF. The CDR3 region has the DNA TGTGCCAGCAGCTTAGAGGTCAGTCGATACGAGCAGTACTTC.

The V call is TRBV27, the J call TRBJ2-7, with 15 nucleotides matching TRBD2. Germline values: CDR1 MNHEY, CDR2 SMNVEV (reference sequence). This CDR3 is 14 amino acids long. V was pared by 8 bases and J by 3 bases, with 2 bases of the junction left unmatched. CDR3 sequence reads: CASGLAGGNYEQYF. The CDR3 region has the DNA TGTGCCAGCGGACTAGCGGGGGGGAACTACGAGCAGTACTTC.

The chain recombines TRBV3-1 with TRBJ2-3; TRBD2 agrees at 13 bases. Germline V gene data show CDR1 as LGHDT and CDR2 as YNNKEL (reference sequence). The CDR3 contains 18 residues. After removal of 4 bases from V and 2 bases from J, the junction contained 9 bases not matched to a gene. The CDR3 DNA sequence: TGTGCCAGCAGCCGCGGGACTAGCGGGGTTATCACCACAGATACGCAGTATTTT. As protein: CASSRGTSGVITTDTQYF.

In regard to this clonotype: A read error may account for a junction end that differs from germline. The gene calls are TRBV12-3 or TRBV12-4 and TRBJ2-3, with a possible D match to TRBD1 (6 bases). The CDR3 has 12 residues. Written as DNA, the CDR3 is TGCACGACAGGCCCCAACATGGATACGCAGTATTTT. This gives the protein CTTGPNMDTQYF.

This chain connects TRBV7-6 to TRBJ2-5, with TRBD2 matching over 10 bases. Looked up from germline, CDR1 is SGHVS and CDR2 is FNYEAQ. V gave up 1 base and J gave up 5 bases; unmatched junction bases: 4. There are 15 residues in the CDR3. CDR3 DNA sequence: TGTGCCAGCAGCTTAGAAGAGACTAGCGGGGAGACCCAGTACTTC. It codes for CASSLEETSGETQYF.

The chain is built from TRBV5-1 and TRBJ2-7; a possible D gene is TRBD1 (6 bases). V gave up 3 bases and J gave up 4 bases, with 14 bases separating them. In germline, CDR1 is SGHRS, CDR2 YFSETQ. CDR3 length equals 14 residues. The CDR3 coding sequence is TGCGCCAGCAGCTACCCCGGGGACACTTACGAGCAGTACTTC. Encoded protein: CASSYPGDTYEQYF.

The chain couples TRBV20-1 to TRBJ2-3; 8 positions match TRBD2. This CDR3 has 15 residues. From germline, CDR1 is DFQATT and CDR2 SNEGSKA (reference sequence). J gave up 3 bases and V 6 bases, and 11 bases lay outside the gene matches. The CDR3 bases are TGCAGTGCAAAGGACTGGCGGGGGGATACAGATACGCAGTATTTT. It specifies CSAKDWRGDTDTQYF.

J is TRBJ2-1 and V is TRBV7-2; D call uncertain. The germline V gene has CDR1 SGHTA and CDR2 FQGNSA. Trimming removed 1 base from V and 8 bases from J, with 15 bases in between. This CDR3 contains 15 residues. CDR3 sequence reads: CASSLGGPPIDEQFF. CDR3 DNA: TGTGCCAGCAGCTTAGGGGGTCCCCCTATCGATGAGCAGTTCTTC.

The chain has TRBV7-9 and TRBJ1-4; no reliable D call. The CDR3 contains 14 residues. The V end lost 0 bases, the J end lost 1 base, and 3 bases lay between the germline ends. In germline, CDR1 is SEHNR, CDR2 FQNEAQ (reference sequence). The chain's CDR3 is CASSLAETNEKLFF. CDR3 nucleotide sequence: TGTGCCAGCAGCTTAGCGGAAACTAATGAAAAACTGTTTTTT. Full variable domain (missing parts from reference TRBV7-9 and TRBJ1-4): DTGVSQNPRHKITKRGQNVTFRCDPISEHNRLYWYRQTLGQGPEFLTYFQNEAQLEKSRLLSDRFSAERPKGSFSTLEIQRTEQGDSAMYLCASSLAETNEKLFFGSGTQLSVL.

The chain links TRBV20-1 to TRBJ1-1, with D perhaps matching TRBD1 (6 bases). Per germline, CDR1 DFQATT and CDR2 SNEGSKA (reference sequence). V lost 0 bases and J lost 4, with 12 bases in between. The CDR3 has 14 residues. The CDR3 reads CSARDRGGGTEAFF. Here the CDR3 DNA reads TGCAGTGCTAGAGATCGAGGAGGGGGCACTGAAGCTTTCTTT.

The chain uses TRBV6-4 and TRBJ2-7; perhaps TRBD2 as D (6 bases). CDR1 is MRHNA and CDR2 is SNTAGT in the germline V gene. Trimming took 2 bases from V and 5 from J, leaving 13 bases between them. The CDR3 runs to 14 residues. The CDR3 spells CASSDGSRGDEQYF. CDR3 nucleotides: TGTGCCAGCAGTGACGGATCCCGCGGGGACGAGCAGTACTTC.

In DNA, the CDR3 is TGTGCCAGCAGCCCCTTGGGGGGGGACTACGAGCAGTACTTC. As protein: CASSPLGGDYEQYF. The rearrangement links TRBV7-8 to TRBJ2-7, with TRBD2 matching over 7 bases. The CDR3 consists of 14 residues. J gave up 3 bases and V 5 bases, and 7 bases lay outside the gene matches. The germline CDR1 and CDR2 sequences are SGHVS and FQNEAQ.